The 2 T cell receptor beta chains below were found in one sample sequenced in a study of T cell responses to AZD1222 COVID-19 vaccine. Produced via immunoSEQ multiplex PCR; TCRdb's table is partial and in-frame only. Of 170,000 or so clones listed, around nine tenths are singletons. Sequenced here: peripheral blood, sampled on day 0 of AZD1222 vaccination. The receptors here all came from an adult in good health.

The chain joins TRBV5-4 to TRBJ2-3; no clear D gene. CDR1 is SGHNT, CDR2 YYREEE, per germline (reference sequence). This CDR3 spans 12 amino acids. Trimming shortened V by 2 bases and J by 2 bases, and 3 bases separated the two germline ends. The CDR3 protein is CASSFYTDTQYF. CDR3 DNA: TGTGCCAGCAGCTTTTACACAGATACGCAGTATTTT.

The gene calls are TRBV7-3 and TRBJ1-6; 7 bases map to TRBD1. Germline V lookup: CDR1 SGHTA, CDR2 FQGTGA. This CDR3 has 14 amino acids. The trim removed 5 bases at V and 7 bases at J, leaving 5 bases unmatched. CDR3 in amino acids: CASSLTGANSPLHF. The CDR3 DNA sequence: TGTGCCAGCAGCCTCACAGGGGCGAATTCACCCCTCCACTTT.